The next 13 T cell receptor beta chains were all read from a single sample in a study of cytomegalovirus exposure and HLA in healthy donors. Assay used: immunoSEQ multiplex PCR; TCRdb lists only in-frame clones, some missing. Of fewer than 400,000 clones in the sample, 75% to 90% are singletons; the top ten hold about 0.8%. Sequenced input: PBMCs. The receptor set was obtained from a woman under 30 in good health and CMV-seronegative.

The table lists this clone with many counts. The chain has TRBV6-1 and TRBJ2-4, with TRBD2 identical over 10 bases. V shed 4 bases and J 1 base; nucleotides not matched to a gene: 7. The CDR3 has 17 residues. Germline CDR1 reads MNHNS; CDR2 reads SASEGT. DNA of the CDR3: TGTGCCAGCAGTGGGTTCCTAGCGGGAGACGCCAAAAACATTCAGTACTTC. This translates into CASSGFLAGDAKNIQYF.

This sequence joins TRBV2 and TRBJ2-5; TRBD2 might be the D (5 bases). The germline CDR1 and CDR2 sequences are SNHLY and FYNNEI. The CDR3 contains 15 residues. Trimming took off 8 bases at V and 2 bases at J, with 18 bases between the two ends. The CDR3 protein is CASSSPLVVQETQYF. As DNA, the CDR3 is TGTGCCAGCTCCTCCCCACTAGTCGTTCAAGAGACCCAGTACTTC.

The chain recombines TRBV9 with TRBJ2-1, with 11 bases fitting TRBD2. In germline, CDR1 is SGDLS, CDR2 YYNGEE. V shed 2 bases, J shed 4 bases, and the junction held 8 bases outside the gene matches. The CDR3 has 17 residues. The CDR3 sequence is CASSVTTSGSRYNEQFF. For the CDR3, the DNA is TGTGCCAGCAGCGTGACCACTAGCGGGAGTCGGTACAATGAGCAGTTCTTC.

This clone is a singleton in its sample. CDR3 DNA sequence: TGTGCCAGCAGCCCATATGTAGCGGGACATGAGCAGTTCTTC. This codes for CASSPYVAGHEQFF. The gene calls are TRBV9 and TRBJ2-1; 8 nucleotides agree with TRBD2. Trimming removed 4 bases from V and 8 bases from J; junction bases left unmatched: 8. CDR1 is SGDLS, CDR2 YYNGEE, per germline. The CDR3 contains 14 residues.

The DNA for the CDR3 is TGTGCCAGCAGCTTAGTCCCGGCGGGAGGGTACAATGAGCAGTTCTTC. Amino acids: CASSLVPAGGYNEQFF. The V call is TRBV7-2, the J call TRBJ2-1, with 9 bases fitting TRBD2. Germline CDR1 SGHTA, CDR2 FQGNSA. The CDR3 sequence is 16 residues long. The V segment lost 1 base and the J segment 4 bases; nucleotides outside the gene matches: 5.

This clone has just one count. The gene calls are TRBV9 and TRBJ1-3; 9 nucleotides agree with TRBD1. The CDR3 contains 16 residues. The V gene end was trimmed by 0 bases and the J gene end by 2 bases; junction bases not matched to a gene: 3. Germline values: CDR1 SGDLS, CDR2 YYNGEE. In DNA form, the CDR3 reads TGTGCCAGCAGCGTAGATAGACAGGGGGCTGGAAACACCATATATTTT. Its protein product is CASSVDRQGAGNTIYF.

This clone was observed a single time. The V gene is TRBV27, the J gene TRBJ2-1; 8 bases line up with TRBD2. Germline loops: CDR1 MNHEY, CDR2 SMNVEV (reference sequence). V was clipped by 6 bases and J by 4 bases; unmatched bases: 8. The CDR3 is 15 residues long. As DNA, the CDR3 is TGTGCCAGCAGCCCCGCTAGCGGGCCTTACAATGAGCAGTTCTTC. This encodes CASSPASGPYNEQFF.

J is TRBJ2-1 and V is TRBV10-3; the D gene is possibly TRBD2 (6 bases). Germline-derived CDR1 and CDR2 are ENHRY and SYGVKD. V shed 3 bases and J shed 8 bases, with 11 bases lying between them. This CDR3 has 13 amino acids. The CDR3 spells CAISDGSGDEQFF. CDR3 in DNA: TGTGCCATCAGTGACGGGAGTGGGGATGAGCAGTTCTTC.

The genes are TRBV7-2 and TRBJ1-1; D unresolved. There are 14 residues in the CDR3. Trimming stripped 5 bases from V and 2 bases from J, with 12 bases between. Germline loops: CDR1 SGHTA, CDR2 FQGNSA. The CDR3 DNA follows: TGTGCCAGCAGCCCACGCGTGAGTAACACTGAAGCTTTCTTT. Protein: CASSPRVSNTEAFF.

The chain joins TRBV4-1 to TRBJ1-2; D perhaps matches TRBD1 (5 bases). Between the trimmed V and J ends, which lost 0 bases and 5 bases, there was a span of 19 bases. The CDR3 length is 17 residues. Germline values: CDR1 MGHRA, CDR2 YSYEKL. The DNA for the CDR3 is TGCGCCAGCAGCCAAGAGGGATATTCCAGGGCGGTGTATGGCTACACCTTC. This encodes CASSQEGYSRAVYGYTF.

CDR3 in DNA: TGCGCCAGCAGCTTGGACAGGGTTAACACCGGGGAGCTGTTTTTT. This codes for CASSLDRVNTGELFF. The chain uses TRBV5-1 and TRBJ2-2; perhaps TRBD1 as D (6 bases). The V end was cut by 0 bases, the J end by 2 bases, with 8 bases between. The CDR3 covers 15 residues. Germline values: CDR1 SGHRS, CDR2 YFSETQ.

The chain uses TRBV28 and TRBJ2-7, with D possibly being TRBD1 (6 bases). The CDR3 sequence is 15 residues long. Germline assignment: CDR1 MDHEN and CDR2 SYDVKM. V was trimmed by 5 bases and J by 3 bases, leaving 17 bases between them. CDR3 in amino acids: CASSPDRYPNYEQYF. DNA of the CDR3: TGTGCCAGCAGTCCAGACAGGTACCCAAACTACGAGCAGTACTTC.

The chain has TRBV4-3 and TRBJ2-7; TRBD2 matches 8 bases. There are 15 residues in the CDR3. Germline V gene data show CDR1 as LGHNA and CDR2 as YSLEER. Trimming at V came to 4 bases and at J to 7 bases, leaving 12 bases not matched to a gene. CDR3: CASSLVGSGTGEQYF. CDR3 nucleotides: TGCGCCAGCAGCCTCGTAGGTAGCGGGACGGGAGAGCAGTACTTC.